The sequence of this T cell receptor (beta chain) was determined in a study of Ad26.COV2.S vaccination and SARS-CoV-2 variants. Whole-study context: Ad26.COV2.S given intramuscularly, once or twice 56 days apart. Overall study results and limits: While placebo recipients had lower spike-specific TCR breadth, vaccine recipients had more. Vaccinees reportedly had broad spike-specific CD8+ and CD4+ T cell responses. Assessments of TCR breadth and depth may have underestimated the total T cell responses.

On this clone: No antigen is known for it.

The germline V and J ends were trimmed by 1 base and 6 bases, with 13 bases remaining between them. CDR1 and CDR2 (germline): MGHRA, YSYEKL. The CDR3 has 14 residues. Only in-frame clones appear in the TCRdb table, and some are missing; sequencing was by immunoSEQ multiplex PCR. The sample carries some 500,000 clones, 75% to 90% recorded once. Treatment: about 20 received Ad26.COV2.S at low or high dose, single or two shots; roughly five received placebo; per-sample allocation not given. Specimen acquisition occurred on day 63 following the initial vaccine or placebo injection. This receptor was taken from a person between 18 and 59 years old who received the Ad26.COV2.S COVID-19 vaccine or a placebo. The sequences come from peripheral blood, collected in a trial of Ad26.COV2.S vaccine versus placebo. V and J are TRBV4-1 and TRBJ2-7; TRBD1 or TRBD2 may be the D gene (6 bases each). The CDR3, as DNA: TGCGCCAGCAGCCAAGTTAGCCCGGGGGCCGAGCAGTACTTC. It is translated as CASSQVSPGAEQYF.